This is a list of T cell receptor beta chains from one sample in a study of breast tumors, draining lymph nodes, adjacent tissues. In TCRdb, the multiplex PCR reads were re-called with MiXCR into one record per CDR3 protein. The repertoire consists of 55,000 to 75,000 distinct CDR3 sequences, with roughly 44% occurring once and the leading ten covering 8.4%. Material: breast tumor tissue. All receptors derive from a female donor with breast cancer. Some clones in this sample may be carry-over from other donors' samples. The CDR3 runs from the conserved cysteine through the conserved F or W. D genes are given only for firm matches. Not all rows give a size; the values are once, few, many and, for expanded clones, a class.

j_call v_call clone_size d_call cdr3_nt cdr3_aa
TRBJ2-7 TRBV19 many TRBD1 TGTGCCAGTAGTCCCCGGGACAGGAGTTACGAGCAGTACTTC CASSPRDRSYEQYF
TRBJ1-5 TRBV6-1 - - TGTGCCAGCAGTGAAGAGACAGTTCCTAAGGGTCAGCCCCAGCATTTT CASSEETVPKGQPQHF
TRBJ2-5 TRBV15 - - TGTGCCACCAGCAGAGAGAATGCCCCTAGCTCCAGAAGGGAGACCCAGTACTTC CATSRENAPSSRRETQYF
TRBJ1-2 TRBV6-6 many - TGTGCCAGCAGTTACTCGGCAGGCTACACCTTC CASSYSAGYTF
TRBJ2-1 TRBV12-3/TRBV12-4 - - TGTGCCAGCAGTTTAGCTAGGTGGGGCTTTAGGGAGCAGCTCTTC CASSLARWGFREQLF
TRBJ2-3 TRBV5-1 - - TGCGCCAGCAGCTTGTCATCGGTGGGAGATACGCAGTATTTT CASSLSSVGDTQYF
TRBJ2-2 TRBV20-1 - TRBD2 TGCAGTGCTAGAGATCTGGCTAGCGGGAACACCGGGGAGCTGTTTTTT CSARDLASGNTGELFF
TRBJ1-2 TRBV20-1 - TRBD1 TGCAGTGCTAGAGGGACAGGGGGCGACGGCTACACCTTC CSARGTGGDGYTF
TRBJ2-5 TRBV7-7 medium-sized TRBD1 TGTGCTAGCAGCCCCGGGACAGGGGGCGGAAAGACCCAGTACTTC CASSPGTGGGKTQYF
TRBJ2-3 TRBV25-1 many TRBD2 TGTGCCAGCTCGGGACTAGCGGAACAAACAGATACGCAGTATTTT CASSGLAEQTDTQYF
TRBJ1-2 TRBV7-9 many - TGTGCCGGAGGAGGTGATGGCTACACCTTC CAGGGDGYTF
TRBJ2-7 TRBV27 many - TGTGCCAGCAGGAAATCCGTCACTCACGAGCAGTACTTC CASRKSVTHEQYF
TRBJ2-7 TRBV11-3 - - TGTGCCAGCAGTCGAGCCGGGACAGCGGAAATAGGGACCAGCGGGACCGAGCAGTACTTC CASSRAGTAEIGTSGTEQYF
TRBJ1-1 TRBV12-3/TRBV12-4 - - TGTGCCAGCAGAACAGGGTTGAACACTGAAGCTTTCTTT CASRTGLNTEAFF
TRBJ1-6 TRBV19 - - TGTGCCAGTAGTATACAAGGGAAACCTAATTCACCCCTCCACTTT CASSIQGKPNSPLHF
TRBJ1-2 TRBV9 - TRBD1 TGTGCCAGCAGCCCCGGGACAGGGGATGGCTACACCTTC CASSPGTGDGYTF
TRBJ2-7 TRBV18 many TRBD1 TGTGCCAGCTCACGAGACAGGGGTTCCTACGAGCAGTACTTC CASSRDRGSYEQYF
TRBJ2-5 TRBV20-1 - TRBD2 TGCAGTGCTAGAGATGGGGGGGAGGCCCCGTACTTC CSARDGGEAPYF
TRBJ2-3 TRBV29-1 - TRBD2 TGCAGCGTTGATGTACTAGCGGGAAGAGATACGCAGTATTTT CSVDVLAGRDTQYF
TRBJ1-5 TRBV7-8 - TRBD1 TGTGCCAGCAGCGGGGACAGGGGGGGACAGCCCCAGCATTTT CASSGDRGGQPQHF
TRBJ2-5 TRBV6-6 many - TGTGCCAGCAGTCGACCCTCGGGATTCCGAGAGACCCAGTACTTC CASSRPSGFRETQYF
TRBJ2-2 TRBV7-8 many TRBD1 TGTGCCAGCAGCTTAGGGAGACAGGGGGCATTCGCCGGGGAGCTGTTTTTT CASSLGRQGAFAGELFF
TRBJ2-3 TRBV12-3/TRBV12-4 medium-sized - TGTGCCAGCAGGCCACGTTACACAGATACGCAGTATTTT CASRPRYTDTQYF
TRBJ2-5 TRBV9 - TRBD2 TGTGCCAGCAGCGTGACTAGCGGGAGGGTGGGGACAGAGACCCAGTACTTC CASSVTSGRVGTETQYF
TRBJ1-6 TRBV4-1 - - TGCGCCAGCAGCCATTCCCCCCTCCACTTT CASSHSPLHF
TRBJ2-7 TRBV29-1 - TRBD2 TGCAGCGTTGAAGGCGGGAGTTCTTCCTACGAGCAGTACTTC CSVEGGSSSYEQYF
TRBJ2-5 TRBV7-9 many TRBD1 TGTGCCAGCAGCTTATACCTGGGACAGGGAAACAAAGAGCCCCAGTACTTC CASSLYLGQGNKEPQYF
TRBJ1-5 TRBV4-1 many TRBD1 TGCGCCAGCAGCCAAGAGGACAGGGGGCGTCAGCCCCAGCATTTT CASSQEDRGRQPQHF
TRBJ1-2 TRBV28 many - TGTGCCAGCAGTTTGGGCGGGAGCAGCTATGGCTACACCTTC CASSLGGSSYGYTF
TRBJ2-2 TRBV9 many TRBD2 TGTGCCAGCGGGGGGGTGTGGGAGGACACCGGGGAGCTGTTTTTT CASGGVWEDTGELFF
TRBJ1-6 TRBV20-1 - - TGCAGTGCTCATGGCCCCGTGGATTCACCCCTCCACTTT CSAHGPVDSPLHF
TRBJ2-5 TRBV7-7 medium-sized TRBD2 TGTGCTAGCAGCCCTGGACTAGCGGGTGAGACCCAGTACTTC CASSPGLAGETQYF
TRBJ2-6 TRBV9 - - TGTGCCAGCAGCCCCCGGGGGAGATCCGGGGCCAACGCCCTGACTTTC CASSPRGRSGANALTF
TRBJ1-1 TRBV20-1 few - TGCAGTGCTAGAGATCAGGGTTTGGGGATAGTTGAAGCTTTCTTT CSARDQGLGIVEAFF
TRBJ2-2 TRBV2 many - TGTGCCAGCACCACCGGGTCACGAGCCGGGGAGCTGTTTTTT CASTTGSRAGELFF
TRBJ1-6 TRBV6-1 many - TGTGCCAGCGGCCTAGCCAATTCACCCCTCCACTTT CASGLANSPLHF
TRBJ2-1 TRBV6-5 many - TGTGCCAGCAGTCAAATTAGGGGTGTGAGCAATGAGCAGTTCTTC CASSQIRGVSNEQFF
TRBJ1-4 TRBV5-6 many - TGTGCCAGCAGCTTTCCGGGGAAGAGGGAAAAACTGTTTTTT CASSFPGKREKLFF
TRBJ1-4 TRBV2 - - TGTGCCAGCAGTGAACCGACTAGACAGTATAATGAAAAACTGTTTTTT CASSEPTRQYNEKLFF
TRBJ2-7 TRBV4-2 once - TGTGCCAGCAGCCAAGATCCCGCTGGCGAGCAGTACTTC CASSQDPAGEQYF
TRBJ1-2 TRBV5-1 - - TGCGCCAGCAGCTTGGGCAGGGTAGGCGGCTACACCTTC CASSLGRVGGYTF